One and the same sample provided the 21 T cell receptor beta chains below, sequenced in a study of CXCR3-negative and CXCR3-positive naive CD8 T cells. These receptors have no identified antigens. Study findings and constraints: CXCR3-expressing naive cells carried TRB CDR3s more hydrophobic than those of CXCR3-negative naive cells.

UMI-labeled 5' RACE yielded the TRB cDNA libraries. Reprocessing the 5' RACE reads, TCRdb reports a single entry for every CDR3 protein and omits DNA. The listing records some 60,000 distinct CDR3 sequences. The specimen was naive CXCR3+ CD8+ T cells from blood. The subset denotes: CD45RO-CCR7+CD27+CD95- naive CD8+ T cells expressing CXCR3 (TNR3+). The receptors stem from a human donor in good health. Some clones in this sample may be carry-over from other donors' samples.

The chain joins TRBV12-2 to TRBJ2-3; TCRdb's D call of TRBD2 is untestable without DNA. TRBV12-2 has pseudogene status. This CDR3 spans 16 amino acids. CDR3 residues: CASRPRARDSSDTQYF.

V gene TRBV6-5 combines with J gene TRBJ1-5; the TCRdb D gene call, TRBD1, has no DNA to confirm it. Germline V gives CDR1 MNHEY, CDR2 SVGAGI. CDR3 length: 16 residues. CDR3 in amino acids: CASSTGTGGGYQPQHF.

This chain connects TRBV19 to TRBJ2-2; checking the TCRdb D call of TRBD1 is not possible without DNA. The CDR3 sequence is 15 residues long. Germline V lookup: CDR1 LNHDA, CDR2 SQIVND (reference sequence). CDR3 residues: CASSEDWGNTGELFF.

The chain has TRBV7-9 and TRBJ1-2. Germline V lookup: CDR1 SEHNR, CDR2 FQNEAQ (reference sequence). The CDR3 spans 14 residues. The CDR3 sequence is CASSGREEHYGYTF.

V gene TRBV7-6 combines with J gene TRBJ1-1; without DNA, the TCRdb call of TRBD1 cannot be checked. The CDR3 has 15 residues. Germline-derived CDR1 and CDR2 are SGHVS and FNYEAQ. The CDR3 sequence: CASSEGDGMNTEAFF.

The gene calls are TRBV7-3 and TRBJ2-5. Germline CDR1 and CDR2: SGHTA and FQGTGA. The CDR3 spans 14 residues. The CDR3 reads CASSFGGSVETQYF.

The chain links TRBV28 to TRBJ2-1; as DNA is missing, the TRBD2 call by TCRdb cannot be tested. Germline lookup yields CDR1 MDHEN and CDR2 SYDVKM. This CDR3 is 15 amino acids long. The chain's CDR3 is CATEGLSGGYNEEFF.

The chain couples TRBV29-1 to TRBJ2-7. The germline V gene encodes CDR1 SQVTM and CDR2 ANQGSEA. The CDR3 runs 14 residues. The CDR3 protein is CSVEAGQGSYEQYF.

The J gene is TRBJ2-2, the V gene TRBV13; without DNA, the TCRdb call of TRBD1 cannot be checked. The CDR3 runs to 15 residues. CDR1 and CDR2 (germline): PRHDT, FYEKMQ (reference sequence). CDR3 sequence: CASSLYTEGTGELFF. The variable domain in full, completed from reference TRBV13 and TRBJ2-2, reads AAGVIQSPRHLIKEKRETATLKCYPIPRHDTVYWYQQGPGQDPQFLISFYEKMQSDKGSIPDRFSAQQFSDYHSELNMSSLELGDSALYFCASSLYTEGTGELFFGEGSRLTVL.

CDR3 residues: CSVEFPGYGNTIYF. The rearrangement joins TRBV29-1 to TRBJ1-3. The germline gives CDR1 SQVTM, CDR2 ANQGSEA. The CDR3 has 14 residues.

This chain joins TRBV29-1 and TRBJ2-7. This CDR3 has 12 amino acids. CDR1 and CDR2 (germline): SQVTM, ANQGSEA. The CDR3 protein is CSVVGESYEQYF.

V usage is TRBV12-5 and J usage is TRBJ2-7; the TRBD1 assignment by TCRdb is unverifiable without DNA. Germline V gives CDR1 LGHNT, CDR2 FRNRAP. CDR3 length: 16 residues. CDR3 residues: CASGLVNAVESGEQYF.

The chain uses TRBV20-1 and TRBJ2-7; there is no DNA to check the TCRdb D call of TRBD1. This CDR3 contains 16 residues. CDR1 and CDR2 from the germline V gene are DFQATT and SNEGSKA (reference sequence). CDR3 amino acids: CSASPLDRAGGYEQYF.

The V and J genes are TRBV7-9 and TRBJ2-7. The CDR3 runs 13 residues. In germline, CDR1 is SEHNR, CDR2 FQNEAQ (reference sequence). The CDR3 sequence: CASSLILVAEQYF.

V is TRBV27 and J is TRBJ2-1. CDR1 and CDR2 (germline): MNHEY, SMNVEV (reference sequence). CDR3 length: 14 residues. CDR3 amino acids: CASSLSGSHNEQFF.

The gene calls are TRBV7-6 and TRBJ2-1; the D gene TCRdb calls, TRBD2, cannot be checked with no DNA. Germline V gene lookup returns CDR1 SGHVS and CDR2 FNYEAQ. CDR3 length equals 17 residues. CDR3 protein: CASSLSRGGETYNEQFF.

V and J are TRBV20-1 and TRBJ2-3; TCRdb selects TRBD1, and the lack of DNA leaves this call unchecked. Germline assignment: CDR1 DFQATT and CDR2 SNEGSKA (reference sequence). The CDR3 length is 15 residues. CDR3 protein: CSAHDLQGELYTQYF.

The V gene is TRBV29-1, the J gene TRBJ1-2. Per the germline V gene, CDR1 is SQVTM and CDR2 is ANQGSEA. The CDR3 extends over 14 amino acids. CDR3 in amino acids: CSVDWMGTADGYTF.

This chain connects TRBV18 to TRBJ1-1. CDR3 size: 16 residues. Germline CDR1 is KGHSH and CDR2 is LQKENI. The CDR3 region is CASSPSLGTLNTEAFF.

The V call is TRBV6-2 or TRBV6-3, the J call TRBJ1-2; TCRdb picks TRBD1, but there is no DNA to check that call. This CDR3 comprises 15 residues. Germline CDR1 is MNHEY and CDR2 is SVGEGT. The CDR3 spells CASSYAPTGDYGYTF.

V and J are TRBV29-1 and TRBJ2-1. The CDR3 sequence is 14 residues long. Germline CDR1 and CDR2: SQVTM and ANQGSEA. The CDR3 protein is CSVETGRSYNEQFF.